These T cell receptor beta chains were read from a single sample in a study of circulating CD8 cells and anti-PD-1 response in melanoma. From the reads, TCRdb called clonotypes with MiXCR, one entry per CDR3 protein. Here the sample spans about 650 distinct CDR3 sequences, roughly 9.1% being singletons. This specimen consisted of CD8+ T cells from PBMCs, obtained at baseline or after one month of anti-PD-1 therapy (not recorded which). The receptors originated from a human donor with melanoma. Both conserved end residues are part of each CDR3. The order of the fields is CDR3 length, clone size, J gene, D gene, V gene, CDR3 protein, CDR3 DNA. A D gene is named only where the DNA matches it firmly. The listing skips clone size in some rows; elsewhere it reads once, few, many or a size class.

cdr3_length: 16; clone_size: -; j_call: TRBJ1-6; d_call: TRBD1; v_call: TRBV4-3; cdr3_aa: CASSQDQRTGGAPLHF; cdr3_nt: TGCGCTAGCAGCCAAGATCAGCGGACAGGGGGGGCACCCCTCCACTTT
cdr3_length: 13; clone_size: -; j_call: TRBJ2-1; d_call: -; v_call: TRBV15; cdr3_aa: CATSRAAGNEQFF; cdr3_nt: TGTGCCACCAGCAGAGCAGCGGGCAATGAGCAGTTCTTC
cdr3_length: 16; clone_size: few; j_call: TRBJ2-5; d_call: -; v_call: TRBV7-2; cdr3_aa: CASGPRAGDPAQTQYF; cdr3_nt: TGTGCCAGCGGACCTAGGGCAGGGGACCCCGCGCAGACCCAGTACTTC
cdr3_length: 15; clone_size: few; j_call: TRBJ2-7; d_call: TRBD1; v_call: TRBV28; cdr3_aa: CASSISGTGGYEQYF; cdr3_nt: TGTGCCAGCAGCATCTCCGGGACAGGGGGCTACGAGCAGTACTTC
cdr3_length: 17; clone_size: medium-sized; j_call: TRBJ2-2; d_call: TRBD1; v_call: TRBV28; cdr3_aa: CASSFPPSGTGDGELFF; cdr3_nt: TGTGCCAGCAGTTTTCCCCCCTCCGGGACAGGGGACGGGGAGCTGTTTTTT
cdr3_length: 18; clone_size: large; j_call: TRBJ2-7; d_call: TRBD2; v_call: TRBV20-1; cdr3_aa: CSAWDPGLAGASSYEQYF; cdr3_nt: TGCAGTGCTTGGGACCCGGGACTAGCGGGGGCCAGCTCCTACGAGCAGTACTTC
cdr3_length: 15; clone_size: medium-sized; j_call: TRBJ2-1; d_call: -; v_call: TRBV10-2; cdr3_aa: CASSEGWSGLNEQFF; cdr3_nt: TGCGCCAGCAGTGAGGGGTGGTCAGGGCTCAATGAGCAGTTCTTC
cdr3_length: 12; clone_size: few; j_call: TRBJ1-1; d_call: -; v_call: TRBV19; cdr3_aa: CASSIDSPEAFF; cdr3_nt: TGTGCCAGTAGTATCGACAGTCCCGAAGCTTTCTTT
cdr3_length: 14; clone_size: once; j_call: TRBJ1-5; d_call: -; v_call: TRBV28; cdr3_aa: CASFAGNHNQPQHF; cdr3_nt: TGTGCCAGCTTCGCAGGGAACCACAATCAGCCCCAGCATTTT
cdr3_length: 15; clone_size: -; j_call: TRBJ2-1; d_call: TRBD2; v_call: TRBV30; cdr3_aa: CACYPPGLEGNEQFF; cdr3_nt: TGTGCCTGTTATCCTCCGGGACTAGAGGGGAATGAGCAGTTCTTC
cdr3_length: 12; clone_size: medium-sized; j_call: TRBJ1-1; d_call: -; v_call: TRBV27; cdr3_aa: CASWGIGTEAFF; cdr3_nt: TGTGCCAGCTGGGGGATCGGGACTGAAGCTTTCTTT
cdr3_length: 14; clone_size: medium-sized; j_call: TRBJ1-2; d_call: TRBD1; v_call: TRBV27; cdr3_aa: CASSLSTGNYGYTF; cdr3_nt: TGTGCCAGCAGTTTATCGACAGGGAACTATGGCTACACCTTC
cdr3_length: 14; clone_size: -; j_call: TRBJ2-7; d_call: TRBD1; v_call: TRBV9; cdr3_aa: CASSSGTGGYEQYF; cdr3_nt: TGTGCCAGCAGCTCCGGGACAGGGGGCTACGAGCAGTACTTC
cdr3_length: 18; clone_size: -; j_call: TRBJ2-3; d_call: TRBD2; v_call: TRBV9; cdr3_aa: CASSVDGSGGASTDTQYF; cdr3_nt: TGTGCCAGCAGCGTAGATGGTAGCGGGGGAGCTAGCACAGATACGCAGTATTTT
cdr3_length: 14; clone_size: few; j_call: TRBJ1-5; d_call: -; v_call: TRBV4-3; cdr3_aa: CASSQDRLDQPQHF; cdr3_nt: TGCGCCAGCAGCCAAGATCGACTGGATCAGCCCCAGCATTTT
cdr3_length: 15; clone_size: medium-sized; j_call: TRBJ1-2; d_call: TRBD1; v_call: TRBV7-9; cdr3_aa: CASSPIDDRGYGYTF; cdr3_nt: TGTGCCAGCAGCCCGATAGACGACAGGGGGTATGGCTACACCTTC
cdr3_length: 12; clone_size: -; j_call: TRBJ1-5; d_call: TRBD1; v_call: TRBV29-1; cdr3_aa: CSVAGGNQPQHF; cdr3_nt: TGCAGCGTTGCAGGGGGCAATCAGCCACAGCATTTT
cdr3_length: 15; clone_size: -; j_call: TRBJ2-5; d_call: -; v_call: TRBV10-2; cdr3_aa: CASSESGLRGETQYF; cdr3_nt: TGCGCCAGCAGTGAGTCGGGACTCCGAGGCGAGACCCAGTACTTC
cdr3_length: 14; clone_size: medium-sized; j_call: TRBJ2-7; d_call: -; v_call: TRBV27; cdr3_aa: CASSFNVVPYEQYF; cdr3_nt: TGTGCCAGCAGTTTTAATGTAGTCCCCTACGAGCAGTACTTC
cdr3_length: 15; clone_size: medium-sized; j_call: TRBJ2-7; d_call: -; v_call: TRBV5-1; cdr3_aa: CASSSLPRSDYEQYF; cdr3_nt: TGCGCCAGCAGCTCCCTACCCCGCTCCGACTACGAGCAGTACTTC
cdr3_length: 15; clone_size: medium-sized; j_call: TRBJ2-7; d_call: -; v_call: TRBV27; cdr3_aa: CASSLSQGLRGEQYF; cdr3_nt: TGTGCCAGCAGTTTATCACAGGGGCTGCGGGGCGAGCAGTACTTC
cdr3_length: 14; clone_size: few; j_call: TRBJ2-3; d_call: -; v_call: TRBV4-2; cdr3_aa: CASSQVSSTDTQYF; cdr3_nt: TGTGCCAGCAGCCAAGTGTCTAGCACAGATACGCAGTATTTT
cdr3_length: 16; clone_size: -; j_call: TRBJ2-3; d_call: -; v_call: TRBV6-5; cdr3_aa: CASSYSLVPSGDTQYF; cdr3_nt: TGTGCCAGCAGTTACTCCCTGGTCCCTTCGGGGGATACGCAGTATTTT
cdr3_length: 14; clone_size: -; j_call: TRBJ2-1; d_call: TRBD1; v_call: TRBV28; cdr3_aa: CASSAGQGAREQFF; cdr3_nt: TGTGCCAGCAGTGCGGGACAGGGGGCGCGTGAGCAGTTCTTC
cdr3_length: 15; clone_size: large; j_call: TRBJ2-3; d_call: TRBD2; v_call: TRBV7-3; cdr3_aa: CASRSTSGGLDTQYF; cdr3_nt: TGTGCCAGCAGGTCGACTAGCGGGGGTTTGGATACGCAGTATTTT
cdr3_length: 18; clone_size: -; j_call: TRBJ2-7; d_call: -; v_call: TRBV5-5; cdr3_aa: CASSLHRFQGGTSYEQYF; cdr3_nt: TGTGCCAGCAGCTTGCACCGATTTCAGGGGGGGACTTCCTACGAGCAGTACTTC
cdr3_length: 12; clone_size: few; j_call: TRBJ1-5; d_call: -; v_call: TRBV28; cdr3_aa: CASTRPRGPQHF; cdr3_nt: TGTGCCAGCACCAGACCCCGGGGGCCCCAGCATTTT
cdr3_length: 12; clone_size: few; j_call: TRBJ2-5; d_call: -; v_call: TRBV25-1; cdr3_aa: CASSPVGETQYF; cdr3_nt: TGTGCCAGCAGTCCAGTGGGGGAGACCCAGTACTTC
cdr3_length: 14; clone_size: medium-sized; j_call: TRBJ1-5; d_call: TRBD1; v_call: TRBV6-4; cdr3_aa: CASITDRGNQPQHF; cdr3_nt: TGTGCCAGCATTACAGACAGGGGCAATCAGCCCCAGCATTTT
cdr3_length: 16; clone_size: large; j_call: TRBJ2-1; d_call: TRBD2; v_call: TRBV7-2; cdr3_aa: CASSLAQASGGREQFF; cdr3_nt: TGTGCCAGCAGCTTAGCGCAGGCTAGCGGGGGCAGGGAGCAGTTCTTC
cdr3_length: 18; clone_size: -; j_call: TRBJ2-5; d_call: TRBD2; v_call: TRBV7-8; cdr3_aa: CASSSEGLAGALQETQYF; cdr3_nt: TGTGCCAGCAGCTCCGAGGGACTAGCAGGGGCCCTCCAAGAGACCCAGTACTTC
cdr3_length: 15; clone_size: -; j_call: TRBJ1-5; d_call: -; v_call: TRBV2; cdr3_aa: CASSLTVNSSQPQHF; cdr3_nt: TGTGCCAGCAGTCTGACAGTGAATAGCAGTCAGCCCCAGCATTTT
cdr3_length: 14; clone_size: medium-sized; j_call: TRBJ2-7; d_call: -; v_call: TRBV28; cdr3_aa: CASSPRDRRYEQYF; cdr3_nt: TGTGCCAGCAGTCCCCGTGACAGGCGGTACGAGCAGTACTTC
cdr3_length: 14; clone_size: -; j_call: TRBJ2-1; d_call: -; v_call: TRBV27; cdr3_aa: CACRRGNFYNEPFF; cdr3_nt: TGTGCCTGCCGGCGGGGAAACTTTTACAATGAGCCGTTCTTC
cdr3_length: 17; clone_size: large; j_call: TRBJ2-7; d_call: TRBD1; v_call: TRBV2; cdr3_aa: CASSMITDVTGGHEQYF; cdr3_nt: TGTGCCAGCAGCATGATCACTGACGTAACAGGGGGCCACGAGCAGTACTTC
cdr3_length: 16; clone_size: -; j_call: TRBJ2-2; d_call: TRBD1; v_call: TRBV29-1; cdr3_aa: CSVERMDRVGAGELFF; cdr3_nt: TGCAGCGTTGAGAGGATGGACAGGGTTGGGGCCGGGGAGCTGTTTTTT
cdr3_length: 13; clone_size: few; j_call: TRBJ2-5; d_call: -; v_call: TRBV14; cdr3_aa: CASSLTEMATQYF; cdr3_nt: TGTGCCAGCAGCCTTACCGAGATGGCGACCCAGTACTTC
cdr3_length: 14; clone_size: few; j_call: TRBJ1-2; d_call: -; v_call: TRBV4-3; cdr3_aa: CASSQDSTSHGYTF; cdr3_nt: TGCGCCAGCAGCCAAGATTCGACATCACATGGCTACACCTTC
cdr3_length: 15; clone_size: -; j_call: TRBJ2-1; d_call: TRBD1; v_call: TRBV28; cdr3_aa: CASSFRQGTPNEQFF; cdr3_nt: TGTGCCAGCAGTTTTCGACAGGGAACTCCCAATGAGCAGTTCTTC
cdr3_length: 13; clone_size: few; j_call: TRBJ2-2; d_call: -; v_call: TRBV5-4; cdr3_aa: CASSHPNTGELFF; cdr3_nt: TGTGCCAGCAGCCACCCGAACACCGGGGAGCTGTTTTTT
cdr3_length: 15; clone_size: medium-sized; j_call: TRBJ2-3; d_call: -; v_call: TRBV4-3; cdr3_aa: CASSQEWLSTDTQYF; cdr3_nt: TGCGCCAGCAGCCAAGAATGGCTAAGCACAGATACGCAGTATTTT
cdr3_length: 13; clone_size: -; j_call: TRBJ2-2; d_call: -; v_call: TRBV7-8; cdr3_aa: CASSLALNGELFF; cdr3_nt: TGTGCCAGCAGCTTAGCGCTGAACGGGGAGCTGTTTTTT
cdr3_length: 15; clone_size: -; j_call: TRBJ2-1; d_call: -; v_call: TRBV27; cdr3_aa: CASRKQFSGDNEQFF; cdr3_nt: TGTGCCAGCAGAAAACAGTTCTCTGGGGACAATGAGCAGTTCTTC
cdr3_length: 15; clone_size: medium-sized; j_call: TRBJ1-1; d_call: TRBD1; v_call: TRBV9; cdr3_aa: CASSDSGGGNTEAFF; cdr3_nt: TGTGCCAGCAGCGATTCAGGGGGAGGGAACACTGAAGCTTTCTTT
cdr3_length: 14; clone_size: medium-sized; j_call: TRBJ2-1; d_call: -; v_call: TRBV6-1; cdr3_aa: CASSEDEGYNEQFF; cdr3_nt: TGTGCCAGCAGTGAAGATGAGGGGTACAATGAGCAGTTCTTC
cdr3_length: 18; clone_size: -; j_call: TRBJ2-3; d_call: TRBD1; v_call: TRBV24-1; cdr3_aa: CATSDSEATGLGGDTQYF; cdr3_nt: TGTGCCACCAGTGATTCGGAGGCGACAGGGCTCGGTGGGGATACGCAGTATTTT